This T cell receptor (beta chain) appears in the sequencing data of a study of tumor and adjacent non-tumor tissue in lung cancer. A modified ARM-PCR protocol with three rounds of nested PCR amplified TCRbeta. MiXCR, applied by TCRdb to the multiplex PCR reads, yields one record per CDR3 protein. The sample carries approximately 120,000 distinct CDR3 sequences, roughly three fifths recorded once. This sample's RNA came from whole unsorted tissue. More than 3 cm separated this lung sample from the edge of the tumor. Study-level findings and limits: Significantly higher TCR diversity was found in tumor than normal lung.

Germline CDR1 is LGHNA and CDR2 is YNFKEQ. CDR3 size: 19 residues. As to this clonotype: Antigen specificity is unknown. At one of its ends the junction is not consistent with the germline gene, which may arise from a read error.

The rearrangement joins TRBV4-2 to TRBJ2-4; D might be TRBD2 (6 bases). Input material: distant non-tumor lung tissue. This sequence was found in a man aged 55 to 70 with non-small cell lung cancer. CDR3 coding DNA: TGTGCCAGCAGCCAAGCGCAGGCTAGCGTATCGTCAGCCAAAAACAGTCAGTACTTC. Its translation is CASSQAQASVSSAKNSQYF.